There are many counts of the clone carrying this T cell receptor beta chain. Germline loops: CDR1 MNHEY, CDR2 SVGAGI. The CDR3 runs to 13 residues. Trimming removed 6 bases from V and 6 bases from J; junction bases left unmatched: 8. This entry is derived from a study of molecular identifiers for immune sequencing clone quantification. Making the bulk TCR libraries relied on previously described methods and listed TCR primers. MiXCR, run by TCRdb on the PCR reads, gives a single entry per CDR3 protein. The sample yields hundreds of thousands of distinct CDR3 sequences, 25% seen once. This chain uses TRBV6-5 with TRBJ2-7; 7 nucleotides align to TRBD1. This receptor was obtained from a human donor in good health. Some libraries in this study had Jurkat cell RNA spiked in. The sequenced material came from naive CD8+ T cells from blood, with Jurkat cell RNA spiked in. Stated subset: FACS-sorted CD8+CD4-CCR7+CD45RA+ naive T cells. The DNA for the CDR3 is TGTGCCAGCAGAGTCACAGGGGTGGTCGAGCAGTACTTC. As protein: CASRVTGVVEQYF.